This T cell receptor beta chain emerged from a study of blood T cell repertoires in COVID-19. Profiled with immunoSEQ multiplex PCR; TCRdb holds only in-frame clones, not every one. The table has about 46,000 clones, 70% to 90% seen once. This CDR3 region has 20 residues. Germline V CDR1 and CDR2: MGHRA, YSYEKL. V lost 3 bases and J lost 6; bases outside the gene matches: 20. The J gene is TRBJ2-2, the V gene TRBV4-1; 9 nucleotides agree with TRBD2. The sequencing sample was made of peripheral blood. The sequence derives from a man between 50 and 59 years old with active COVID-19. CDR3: CASSHGLAGLIERVAGELFF. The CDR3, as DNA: TGCGCCAGCAGCCATGGTCTAGCGGGGCTGATAGAGAGAGTGGCCGGGGAGCTGTTTTTT.